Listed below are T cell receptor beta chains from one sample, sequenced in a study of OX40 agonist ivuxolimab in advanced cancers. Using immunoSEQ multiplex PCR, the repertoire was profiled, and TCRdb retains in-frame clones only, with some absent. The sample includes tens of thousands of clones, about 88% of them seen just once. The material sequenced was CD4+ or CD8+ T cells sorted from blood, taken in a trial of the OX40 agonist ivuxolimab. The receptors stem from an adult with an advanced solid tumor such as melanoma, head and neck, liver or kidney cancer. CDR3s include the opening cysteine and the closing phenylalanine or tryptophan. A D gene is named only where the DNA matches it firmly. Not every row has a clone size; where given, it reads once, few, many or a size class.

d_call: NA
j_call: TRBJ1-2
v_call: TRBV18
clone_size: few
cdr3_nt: TGTGCCAGCTCCGGGGAGGGGACCTATGGCTACACCTTC
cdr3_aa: CASSGEGTYGYTF

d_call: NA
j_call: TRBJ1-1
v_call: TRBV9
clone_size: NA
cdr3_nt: TGTGCCAGCAGCGTAGTGGACCTCAACACTGAAGCTTTCTTT
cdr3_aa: CASSVVDLNTEAFF

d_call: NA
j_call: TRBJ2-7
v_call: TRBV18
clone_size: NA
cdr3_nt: TGTGCCAGCTCACCCGGGACAAGCTACGAGCAGTACTTC
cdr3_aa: CASSPGTSYEQYF

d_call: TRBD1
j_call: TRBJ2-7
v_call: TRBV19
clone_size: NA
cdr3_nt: TGTGCCACCACGGGACAGGGCTACGAGCAGTACTTC
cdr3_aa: CATTGQGYEQYF

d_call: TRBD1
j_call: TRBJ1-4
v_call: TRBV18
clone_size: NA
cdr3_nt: TGTGCCAGCTCTCGGGACAGCGCAACTAATGAAAAACTGTTTTTT
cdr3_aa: CASSRDSATNEKLFF

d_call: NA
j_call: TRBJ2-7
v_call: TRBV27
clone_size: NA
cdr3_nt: TGTGCCAGCAGTTCCCGACTAGGGGGCTCCTACGAGCAGTACTTC
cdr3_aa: CASSSRLGGSYEQYF

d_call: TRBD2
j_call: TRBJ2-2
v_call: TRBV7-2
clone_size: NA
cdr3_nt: TGTGCCAGCAGCTTAGCGAGCGGGAGTCCCACCGGGGAGCTGTTTTTT
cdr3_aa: CASSLASGSPTGELFF

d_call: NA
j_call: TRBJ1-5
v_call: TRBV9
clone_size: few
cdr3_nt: TGTGCCAGCAGCGTAGATGGGGGCATTCAGCCCCAGCATTTT
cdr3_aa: CASSVDGGIQPQHF

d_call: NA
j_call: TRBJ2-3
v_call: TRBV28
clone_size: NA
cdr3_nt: TGTGCCAGCATAAGAGTAAAGGAGACTACGCAGTATTTT
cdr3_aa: CASIRVKETTQYF

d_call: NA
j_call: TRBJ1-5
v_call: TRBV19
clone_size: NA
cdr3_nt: TGTGCCAGTAGTGGGATGAATCAGCCCCAGCATTTT
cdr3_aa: CASSGMNQPQHF

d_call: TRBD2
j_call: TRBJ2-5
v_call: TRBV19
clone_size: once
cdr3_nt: TGTGCCAGTACTGGAGCGGGGGAGACCCAGTACTTC
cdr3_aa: CASTGAGETQYF

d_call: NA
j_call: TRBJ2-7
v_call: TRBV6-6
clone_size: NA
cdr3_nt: TGTGCCAGCAGTTCGGTCTACGAGCAGTACTTC
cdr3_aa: CASSSVYEQYF

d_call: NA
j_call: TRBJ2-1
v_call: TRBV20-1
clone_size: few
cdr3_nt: TGCAGTGCTCAGACCTACAATGAGCAGTTCTTC
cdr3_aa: CSAQTYNEQFF

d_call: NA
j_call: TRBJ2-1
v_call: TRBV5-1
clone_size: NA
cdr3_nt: TGCGCCAGCAGTCTTTTTAGGACATACTCCTACAATGAGCAGTTCTTC
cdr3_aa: CASSLFRTYSYNEQFF

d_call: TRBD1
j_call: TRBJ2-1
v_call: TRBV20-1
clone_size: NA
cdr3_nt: TGCAGTGCTAGGGGACAGAGAGAGCAGTTCTTC
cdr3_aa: CSARGQREQFF

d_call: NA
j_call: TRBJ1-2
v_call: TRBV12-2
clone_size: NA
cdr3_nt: TGTGCAAGTGCGGGACACCAGGGAAACTATGGCTACACCTTC
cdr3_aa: CASAGHQGNYGYTF

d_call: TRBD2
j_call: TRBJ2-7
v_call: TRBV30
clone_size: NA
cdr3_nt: TGTGCCTGGACCGGCGGGGGGAGGACAGCCTACGAGCAGTACTTC
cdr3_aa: CAWTGGGRTAYEQYF

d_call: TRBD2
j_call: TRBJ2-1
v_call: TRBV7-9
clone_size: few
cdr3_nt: TGTGCCAGCAGCTTAGTTGCGAAAGCGGGGAATGAGCAGTTCTTC
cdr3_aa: CASSLVAKAGNEQFF

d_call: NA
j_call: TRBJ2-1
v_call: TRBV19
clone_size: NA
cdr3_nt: TGTGCCAGTAGTATGACAGGAGATTGGAAGCAGTTCTTC
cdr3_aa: CASSMTGDWKQFF

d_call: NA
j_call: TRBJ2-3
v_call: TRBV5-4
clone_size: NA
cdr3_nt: TGTGCCAGCAGACTTACTAGCACAGATACGCAGTATTTT
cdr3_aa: CASRLTSTDTQYF

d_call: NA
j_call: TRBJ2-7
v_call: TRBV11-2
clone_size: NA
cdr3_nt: TGTGCCAGCAGCTCCGCAAGGGACATTCCGGGCGAGCAGTACTTC
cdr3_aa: CASSSARDIPGEQYF

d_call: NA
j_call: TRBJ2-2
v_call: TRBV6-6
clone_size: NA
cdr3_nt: TGTGCCAGCAGTTACGGTGTAGGGACCGGGGAGCTGTTTTTT
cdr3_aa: CASSYGVGTGELFF

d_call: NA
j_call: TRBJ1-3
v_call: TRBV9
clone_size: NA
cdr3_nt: TGTGCCAGCAGCGGGCCAAGGGGAGCAGGGAGCTCTGGAAACACCATATATTTT
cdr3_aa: CASSGPRGAGSSGNTIYF

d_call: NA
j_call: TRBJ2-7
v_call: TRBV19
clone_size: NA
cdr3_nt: TGTGCCAGTAGTATAGGGACAGTAGACTACGAGCAGTACTTC
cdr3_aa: CASSIGTVDYEQYF

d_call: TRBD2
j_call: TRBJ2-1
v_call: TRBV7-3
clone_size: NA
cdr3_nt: TGTGCCAGCAGCTTCTTAGCGGGAGGGCCATCTGAGCAGTTCTTC
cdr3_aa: CASSFLAGGPSEQFF

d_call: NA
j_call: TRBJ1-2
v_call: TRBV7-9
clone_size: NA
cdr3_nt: TGTGCCAGCAGCTTTGACTGGGCCCCTCGCGGCTACACCTTC
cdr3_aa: CASSFDWAPRGYTF

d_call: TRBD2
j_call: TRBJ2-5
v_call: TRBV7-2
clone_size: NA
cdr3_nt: TGTGCCAGCAGCTTAAGGGGCCTAGCGGGATGGGAGACCCAGTACTTC
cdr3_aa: CASSLRGLAGWETQYF

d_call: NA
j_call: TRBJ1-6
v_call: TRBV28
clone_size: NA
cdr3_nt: TGTGCCAGCATAGGGAATTCACCCCTCCACTTT
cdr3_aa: CASIGNSPLHF

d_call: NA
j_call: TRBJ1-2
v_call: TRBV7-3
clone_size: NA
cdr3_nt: TGTGCCAGCAGCTTATTAGGAAGCTTCTATGGCTACACCTTC
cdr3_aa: CASSLLGSFYGYTF

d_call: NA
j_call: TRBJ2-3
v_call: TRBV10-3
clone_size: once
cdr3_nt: TGTGCCATCAGTGAAAGTTCAGATACGCAGTATTTT
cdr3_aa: CAISESSDTQYF

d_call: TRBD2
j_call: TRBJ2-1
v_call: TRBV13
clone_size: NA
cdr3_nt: TGTGCCAGCAGCTTTAGCGGGAGGAGCTCCTACAATGAGCAGTTCTTC
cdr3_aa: CASSFSGRSSYNEQFF

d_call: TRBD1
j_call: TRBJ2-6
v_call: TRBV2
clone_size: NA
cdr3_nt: TGTGCCAGCAGTGGGACAGGGGTAACTGGGGCCAACGTCCTGACTTTC
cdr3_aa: CASSGTGVTGANVLTF

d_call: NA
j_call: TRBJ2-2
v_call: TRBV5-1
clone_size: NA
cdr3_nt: TGCGCCACCGGCTCTGGAGGGAACACCGGGGAGCTGTTTTTT
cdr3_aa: CATGSGGNTGELFF

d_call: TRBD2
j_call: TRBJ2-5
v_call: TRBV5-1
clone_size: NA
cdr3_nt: TGCGCCAGCAGTCGCGGACTAGCGGGAGGAGAGACCCAGTACTTC
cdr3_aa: CASSRGLAGGETQYF

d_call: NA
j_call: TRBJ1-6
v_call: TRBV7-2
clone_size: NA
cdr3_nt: TGTGCCAGCAGTCAGCCAACGGGCCAGTATAATTCACCCCTCCACTTT
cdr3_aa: CASSQPTGQYNSPLHF

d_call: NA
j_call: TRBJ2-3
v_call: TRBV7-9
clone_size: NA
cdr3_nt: TGTGCCAGCAGCTCCGGAGGGGTCGGTGATACGCAGTATTTT
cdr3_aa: CASSSGGVGDTQYF

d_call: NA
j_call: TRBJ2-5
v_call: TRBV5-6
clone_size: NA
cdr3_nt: TGTGCCAGCAGCCCATTCCAAGAGACCCAGTACTTC
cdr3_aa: CASSPFQETQYF

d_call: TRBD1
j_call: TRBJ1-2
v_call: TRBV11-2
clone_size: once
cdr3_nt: TGTGCCAGCAGCCACGAGGAGGGGGCGAGAAGTGGCTACACCTTC
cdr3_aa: CASSHEEGARSGYTF

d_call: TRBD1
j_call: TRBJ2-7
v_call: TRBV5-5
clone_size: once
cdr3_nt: TGTGCCAGCCTCCCGGACAGGGGTTACGAGCAGTACTTC
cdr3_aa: CASLPDRGYEQYF